These 30 T cell receptor beta chains came from one sample sequenced in a study of shared clonotypes between healthy human individuals. TCRdb's table, derived via immunoSEQ multiplex PCR, lists solely in-frame clones and lacks some. The data contain hundreds of thousands of clones, more than 85% of them singletons. Only CD45RO-negative cells positively selected for CCR7 counted as naive CD8 cells, so terminally differentiated effector memory CD45RA+ cells were excluded. Sequencing used naive CD8+ T cells sorted from blood. The receptors originated from a man under 40 in good health.

The chain recombines TRBV27 with TRBJ1-5; 7 nucleotides match TRBD1. V was clipped by 3 bases and J by 7 bases; unmatched bases: 6. Germline CDR1 is MNHEY and CDR2 is SMNVEV (reference sequence). The CDR3 length is 14 residues. CDR3 nucleotide sequence: TGTGCCAGCAGTTTTACAGGGGTGTGGCAGCCCCAGCATTTT. This translates into CASSFTGVWQPQHF.

The rearrangement joins TRBV19 to TRBJ1-1; TRBD1 aligns across 7 bases. This CDR3 region has 14 residues. Germline assignment: CDR1 LNHDA and CDR2 SQIVND (reference sequence). The J segment lost 3 bases and the V segment lost 3 bases, leaving 4 bases of the junction unmatched. CDR3 sequence: CASSILQGYTEAFF. In nucleotides, the CDR3 is TGTGCCAGTAGTATTTTACAGGGGTACACTGAAGCTTTCTTT.

The chain recombines TRBV6-1 with TRBJ2-7; a possible D gene is TRBD1 (5 bases). This CDR3 is 13 amino acids long. CDR1 and CDR2 from the germline V gene are MNHNS and SASEGT. With 5 bases removed from V and 1 base from J, the gap between germline ends came to 9 bases. The CDR3 DNA follows: TGTGCCAGCAGTTATCAGGGATCCTACGAGCAGTACTTC. Its protein is CASSYQGSYEQYF.

The chain joins TRBV10-2 to TRBJ2-7, with 7 bases lining up with TRBD1. The CDR3 extends over 17 amino acids. Germline trimming cut 7 bases from V and 2 bases from J; bases unmatched to any gene: 17. CDR1 and CDR2 from the germline V gene are WSHSY and SAAADI. Here the CDR3 DNA reads TGCGCCAGCACCCGAGCCCTCCTCGACAGGGCGGCCTACGAGCAGTACTTC. Its protein product is CASTRALLDRAAYEQYF.

The rearrangement joins TRBV7-9 to TRBJ1-4, with D tentatively TRBD1 (6 bases). This CDR3 comprises 13 residues. The germline V gene encodes CDR1 SEHNR and CDR2 FQNEAQ (reference sequence). Trimming pared 2 bases from V and 6 bases from J, leaving 7 bases between. The CDR3, as DNA: TGTGCCAGCAGCTTATCAGGGGATGAAAAACTGTTTTTT. Translation gives CASSLSGDEKLFF.

This rearrangement joins TRBV28 to TRBJ1-1; D is unclear. Trimming left V 1 base short and J 5 bases short, with 11 bases between. This CDR3 contains 14 residues. Germline-derived CDR1 and CDR2 are MDHEN and SYDVKM. CDR3 DNA: TGTGCCAGCAGTTTATTAAGAACTAGGACTGAAGCTTTCTTT. Encoded protein: CASSLLRTRTEAFF.

The chain carries TRBV28 and TRBJ2-7; 7 bases agree with TRBD1. CDR1 and CDR2 (germline): MDHEN, SYDVKM. The junction had 9 bases not matched to a gene; V was cut back by 1 base and J by 0 bases. CDR3 size: 17 residues. The CDR3 DNA sequence: TGTGCCAGCAGTTTATTCCCCACAGGGGTTAACTCCTACGAGCAGTACTTC. This encodes CASSLFPTGVNSYEQYF.

The rearrangement joins TRBV27 to TRBJ1-2; D is unresolved. Germline V lookup: CDR1 MNHEY, CDR2 SMNVEV (reference sequence). The CDR3 sequence is 16 residues long. Trimming removed 6 bases at V and 3 bases at J, with 20 bases between. CDR3 sequence: CASSPTEAAFYYGYTF. CDR3 nucleotides: TGTGCCAGCAGCCCGACTGAGGCAGCTTTTTACTATGGCTACACCTTC.

The chain employs TRBV29-1 and TRBJ2-2; D gene unclear. From germline, CDR1 is SQVTM and CDR2 ANQGSEA. CDR3 size: 13 residues. V shed 3 bases and J shed 6 bases, with 11 bases lying between them. The CDR3 nucleotides read TGCAGCGTTGAGCCGCGTGGCGCCGGGGAGCTGTTTTTT. Its protein is CSVEPRGAGELFF.

CDR3 sequence: CASSQQDRAAEAFF. The CDR3 DNA sequence: TGTGCCAGCAGCCAACAGGACAGGGCTGCTGAAGCTTTCTTT. The chain combines TRBV7-9 with TRBJ1-1, with 8 bases fitting TRBD1. J lost 6 bases, V lost 5 bases, and 8 bases had no gene match. The CDR3 spans 14 residues. Germline CDR1 is SEHNR and CDR2 is FQNEAQ (reference sequence).

The chain uses TRBV9 and TRBJ2-7; 13 bases fit TRBD2. The CDR3 length is 18 residues. V shed 3 bases and J 5 bases; nucleotides not matched to a gene: 14. Per germline, CDR1 SGDLS and CDR2 YYNGEE. CDR3 region: CASSGGLTGTSGKDEQYF. CDR3 sequence (DNA): TGTGCCAGCAGCGGGGGTTTAACCGGGACTAGCGGGAAGGACGAGCAGTACTTC.

The chain carries TRBV10-2 and TRBJ2-3, with TRBD2 matching over 7 bases. The germline CDR1 and CDR2 sequences are WSHSY and SAAADI. The junction had 9 bases not matched to a gene; V was cut back by 4 bases and J by 2 bases. This CDR3 is 16 amino acids long. The CDR3 region is CASSVSLAANTDTQYF. CDR3 in DNA: TGCGCCAGCAGTGTGAGCCTAGCGGCAAACACAGATACGCAGTATTTT.

This clone was seen once. The V gene is TRBV27, the J gene TRBJ2-7; 9 bases align to TRBD2. The CDR3 covers 15 residues. Germline V gives CDR1 MNHEY, CDR2 SMNVEV (reference sequence). The junction had 7 bases not matched to a gene; V was cut back by 2 bases and J by 5 bases. The CDR3 DNA follows: TGTGCCAGCAGTTTAGGAGTAGCGGGAGATGACGAGCAGTACTTC. Its translation is CASSLGVAGDDEQYF.

This chain links TRBV7-9 with TRBJ2-3; the D gene is possibly TRBD1 (6 bases). The CDR3 has 12 amino acids. The V end lost 7 bases, the J end lost 5 bases, and 10 bases lay between the germline ends. In germline, CDR1 is SEHNR, CDR2 FQNEAQ (reference sequence). The CDR3: CASTRGVDTQYF. In nucleotides, the CDR3 is TGTGCCAGCACCAGGGGAGTAGATACGCAGTATTTT.

The J gene is TRBJ1-3, the V gene TRBV7-2; 7 positions match TRBD1. Trimming removed 5 bases from V and 4 bases from J; junction bases left unmatched: 11. This CDR3 is built from 16 residues. Germline CDR1 is SGHTA and CDR2 is FQGNSA. In nucleotides, the CDR3 is TGTGCCAGCAGCAGCCGGGACAGAACGGCGGGAAACACCATATATTTT. Protein sequence: CASSSRDRTAGNTIYF.

V and J are TRBV5-4 and TRBJ2-7; D perhaps matches TRBD2 (6 bases). The CDR3 is 13 amino acids. V lost 8 bases, J lost 2 bases, and 14 bases lay in between. The V gene's germline CDR1 is SGHNT and CDR2 YYREEE (reference sequence). Written as DNA, the CDR3 is TGTGCCAGTACAGTCGGGGGTACCTACGAGCAGTACTTC. Translation: CASTVGGTYEQYF.

This chain links TRBV7-6 with TRBJ2-7; tentatively, D is TRBD1 (7 bases). The germline gives CDR1 SGHVS, CDR2 FNYEAQ. This CDR3 has 15 residues. Trimming cost V 3 bases and J 1 base, with 13 bases left between them. The CDR3 here is CASSLSRGASYEQYF. Written as DNA, the CDR3 is TGTGCCAGCAGCTTGTCCAGGGGGGCTTCCTACGAGCAGTACTTC.

This rearrangement joins TRBV28 to TRBJ1-1; 9 bases agree with TRBD1. Trimming took 6 bases from V and 4 from J; bases not matched to a gene: 12. This CDR3 spans 16 amino acids. CDR1 and CDR2 from the germline V gene are MDHEN and SYDVKM. The CDR3 loop reads CASSQDRGVIGTEAFF. DNA of the CDR3: TGTGCCAGCAGCCAGGACAGGGGAGTAATAGGCACTGAAGCTTTCTTT. The full variable domain, rest sourced from reference TRBV28 and TRBJ1-1, is DVKVTQSSRYLVKRTGEKVFLECVQDMDHENMFWYRQDPGLGLRLIYFSYDVKMKEKGDIPEGYSVSREKKERFSLILESASTNQTSMYLCASSQDRGVIGTEAFFGQGTRLTVV.

This sequence joins TRBV7-9 and TRBJ2-1, with D maybe TRBD2 (6 bases). Looked up from germline, CDR1 is SEHNR and CDR2 is FQNEAQ (reference sequence). With 5 bases removed from V and 9 bases from J, the gap between germline ends came to 26 bases. The CDR3 spans 17 residues. CDR3 DNA sequence: TGTGCCAGCAGCGCCCCCGGGAACCCGGGACTCTCGGCTGAGCAGTTCTTC. Its translation: CASSAPGNPGLSAEQFF.

The V gene is TRBV5-8, the J gene TRBJ2-3, with 11 positions matching TRBD2. V shed 3 bases and J 5 bases; nucleotides not matched to a gene: 5. In germline, CDR1 is SGHTS, CDR2 YDEGEE. The CDR3 spans 15 residues. The CDR3 is CASSSGTSGGDTQYF. CDR3 bases: TGTGCCAGCAGCTCCGGGACTAGCGGAGGAGATACGCAGTATTTT.

The chain is built from TRBV6-1 and TRBJ1-5, with 10 bases matching TRBD1. Germline assignment: CDR1 MNHNS and CDR2 SASEGT. The CDR3 covers 15 residues. Trimming at V came to 5 bases and at J to 3 bases, leaving 4 bases not matched to a gene. The CDR3 region is CASSSRQGANQPQHF. CDR3 bases: TGTGCCAGCAGTAGCCGACAGGGGGCCAATCAGCCCCAGCATTTT.

The J gene is TRBJ1-2, the V gene TRBV7-2; tentatively, D is TRBD1 (6 bases). Trimming pared 1 base from V and 4 bases from J, leaving 7 bases between. The germline V gene has CDR1 SGHTA and CDR2 FQGNSA. The CDR3 sequence is 13 residues long. The CDR3 nucleotides read TGTGCCAGCAGCTTAGGGACAGCCTATGGCTACACCTTC. Translation gives CASSLGTAYGYTF.

The chain combines TRBV27 with TRBJ2-1, with 8 bases that match TRBD2. J lost 2 bases, V lost 5 bases, and 14 bases had no gene match. The CDR3 has 18 amino acids. The germline V gene has CDR1 MNHEY and CDR2 SMNVEV (reference sequence). As DNA, the CDR3 is TGTGCCAGCAGTCCCCTCCCATTTGAGCGGGAGACCTACAATGAGCAGTTCTTC. Amino acids: CASSPLPFERETYNEQFF.

The V gene is TRBV14, the J gene TRBJ2-7; D is undetermined. This CDR3 has 14 residues. CDR1 is SGHDN and CDR2 is FVKESK in the germline V gene. V was pared by 3 bases and J by 1 base, with 10 bases between. CDR3 residues: CASSHRAQSYEQYF. The CDR3 coding sequence is TGTGCCAGCAGCCATCGGGCCCAGTCCTACGAGCAGTACTTC.

This clone was recorded only once. The chain links TRBV7-9 to TRBJ2-3; D is undetermined. Germline V gives CDR1 SEHNR, CDR2 FQNEAQ (reference sequence). CDR3 size: 14 residues. V was clipped by 5 bases and J by 2 bases, with 11 bases between them. CDR3 sequence: CASSPNWTTDTQYF. The CDR3 nucleotides read TGTGCCAGCAGCCCCAATTGGACCACAGATACGCAGTATTTT.

The rearrangement links TRBV6-5 to TRBJ2-7, with TRBD1 matching over 10 bases. V dropped 2 bases and J dropped 5; count of bases not matched to a gene: 9. The CDR3 sequence is 16 residues long. Germline CDR1 and CDR2: MNHEY and SVGAGI. Here the CDR3 DNA reads TGTGCCAGCAGTTACCTTTTAGACAGGGGGCGAGACGAGCAGTACTTC. As protein: CASSYLLDRGRDEQYF.

The chain links TRBV7-9 to TRBJ1-5; TRBD1 is a possible D gene (6 bases). The length of the CDR3 is 14 residues. Germline CDR1 SEHNR, CDR2 FQNEAQ (reference sequence). V shed 1 base and J shed 3 bases, with 7 bases lying between them. CDR3 in DNA: TGTGCCAGCAGCTTAGGGACAGTCAATCAGCCCCAGCATTTT. Amino acids: CASSLGTVNQPQHF.

The V call is TRBV7-9, the J call TRBJ1-1; 7 bases match TRBD1. V shed 5 bases and J 0 bases; nucleotides not matched to a gene: 15. CDR1 is SEHNR and CDR2 is FQNEAQ in the germline V gene (reference sequence). CDR3 length: 18 residues. DNA of the CDR3: TGTGCCAGCAGCCCCGTTTACCGACAGGGCAACATGAACACTGAAGCTTTCTTT. It encodes CASSPVYRQGNMNTEAFF.

The chain carries TRBV29-1 and TRBJ2-3; 13 bases fit TRBD2. J gave up 6 bases and V 7 bases, and 10 bases lay outside the gene matches. The CDR3 spans 15 residues. Germline lookup yields CDR1 SQVTM and CDR2 ANQGSEA. The CDR3 sequence: CSAESTSGRGDTQYF. The CDR3 nucleotides are TGCAGCGCCGAAAGCACTAGCGGGAGGGGCGATACGCAGTATTTT.

The chain has TRBV5-5 and TRBJ1-4; no firm D call. V was trimmed by 0 bases and J by 5 bases, leaving 14 bases between them. The CDR3 spans 16 residues. CDR1 and CDR2 (germline): SGHKS, YYEKEE (reference sequence). The CDR3, as DNA: TGTGCCAGCAGCTTGGGGGAGGTGCGGGTGAATGAAAAACTGTTTTTT. It is translated as CASSLGEVRVNEKLFF.